This T cell receptor (beta chain) is from a study of identical twins. Study-level points and caveats: Findings depended on cross-sectional statistics rather than tracking the same donors.

Every sampled donor was Caucasian and healthy. With regard to this clonotype: Its antigen is still unknown.

After template switching added a universal primer site, the resulting cDNA carried unique molecular identifiers. TCRdb fed the 5' RACE reads into MiXCR, producing one record per CDR3 protein. There are fewer than 500,000 distinct CDR3 sequences in the sample; 20% to 25% occur only once, and just under 3% lies in the top ten. These records were also assigned to another study, of T cells expressing NK-cell markers. According to that study: The study drew TCR beta repertoires from sorted CD3+CD56+NKG2C+, CD3+CD56+NKG2C- and CD3+CD56-NKG2C+ T cells.

Sequenced sample: CD4+ T cells sorted from blood. This clonotype originated in a woman in her late teens or twenties in good health.

CDR3: CASSFQGADYGYTF. CDR3 nucleotides: TGTGCCAGCAGCTTTCAGGGGGCGGACTATGGCTACACCTTC. This rearrangement joins TRBV5-6 to TRBJ1-2; 8 bases match TRBD1. This CDR3 region has 14 residues. V trimming: 2 bases; J trimming: 3 bases; junction bases outside the gene matches: 3. Germline CDR1 reads SGHDT; CDR2 reads YYEEEE. Drawing the rest from reference TRBV5-6 and TRBJ1-2, the complete variable domain is DAGVTQSPTHLIKTRGQQVTLRCSPKSGHDTVSWYQQALGQGPQFIFQYYEEEERQRGNFPDRFSGHQFPNYSSELNVNALLLGDSALYLCASSFQGADYGYTFGSGTRLTVV.